The next 20 T cell receptor beta chains were all read from a single sample in a study of cytomegalovirus exposure and HLA in healthy donors. The PCR employed 60 Vbeta primers together with 13 Jbeta primers. The repertoire was sequenced with immunoSEQ multiplex PCR; TCRdb's copy has only in-frame clones and lacks some. The sample consists of roughly 150,000 clones, 70% to 90% of them appearing once. The sample was PBMCs. The receptors stem from a male donor in good health and CMV-seronegative.

V usage is TRBV29-1 and J usage is TRBJ2-1; maybe TRBD2 (5 bases). CDR3 size: 11 residues. Germline CDR1 and CDR2: SQVTM and ANQGSEA. The V end lost 3 bases, the J end lost 7 bases, and 7 bases lay between the germline ends. CDR3 sequence reads: CSVEEANEQFF. The CDR3 nucleotides are TGCAGCGTTGAGGAGGCTAATGAGCAGTTCTTC.

The chain combines TRBV25-1 with TRBJ2-7, with D possibly TRBD2 on 5 matching bases. This CDR3 has 15 amino acids. With 4 bases removed from V and 4 bases from J, the gap between germline ends came to 17 bases. The germline V gene has CDR1 MGHDK and CDR2 SYGVNS. The CDR3 region has the DNA TGTGCCAGCAGTGCGTACCGGGGAGTTCAGTACGAGCAGTACTTC. It is translated as CASSAYRGVQYEQYF.

This chain joins TRBV25-1 and TRBJ1-1, with D maybe TRBD1 (6 bases). The CDR3 is 16 amino acids. V lost 2 bases, J lost 4 bases, and 17 bases lay in between. CDR1 is MGHDK and CDR2 is SYGVNS in the germline V gene. The CDR3 region is CASSEPPRGGPTEAFF. The CDR3 nucleotides read TGTGCCAGCAGTGAACCACCGAGAGGGGGACCCACTGAAGCTTTCTTT.

This clone was found a few times. This sequence joins TRBV5-5 and TRBJ2-7; 7 bases map to TRBD1. CDR3 length: 14 residues. CDR1 is SGHKS and CDR2 is YYEKEE in the germline V gene (reference sequence). The ends lost 4 bases at V and 3 bases at J; junction bases unmatched: 7. The CDR3 DNA sequence: TGTGCCAGCAGCCCGGGACAGAGTTTCTACGAGCAGTACTTC. Its protein product is CASSPGQSFYEQYF. The entire variable domain, with the rest obtained from reference TRBV5-5 and TRBJ2-7, is as follows: DAGVTQSPTHLIKTRGQQVTLRCSPISGHKSVSWYQQVLGQGPQFIFQYYEKEERGRGNFPDRFSARQFPNYSSELNVNALLLGDSALYLCASSPGQSFYEQYFGPGTRLTVT.

The genes are TRBV19 and TRBJ2-7, with 15 bases that match TRBD2. Germline V gene data show CDR1 as LNHDA and CDR2 as SQIVND (reference sequence). Trimming cost V 4 bases and J 9 bases; bases outside gene matches: 10. The CDR3 runs to 16 residues. The CDR3 DNA sequence: TGTGCCAGTAGTACCGGGACTAGCGGGAGGACGAGGATGCAGTACTTC. Its translation is CASSTGTSGRTRMQYF.

As for this clone: At one end the junction does not follow the germline gene, possibly because of a read error. The rearrangement uses TRBV5-1 and TRBJ1-2, with 8 positions matching TRBD1. The CDR3 sequence is 17 residues long. CDR1 is SGHRS and CDR2 is YFSETQ in the germline V gene. The CDR3 DNA sequence: TGCGCCAGCAGCTTGGACAAGGGGACAGGTTACAACTATGGCTACCCCTTC. Translation: CASSLDKGTGYNYGYPF.

This sequence joins TRBV28 and TRBJ1-2, with 8 bases matching TRBD1. The V and J ends lost 5 bases and 5 bases, in that order; junction bases with no gene match: 10. Germline lookup yields CDR1 MDHEN and CDR2 SYDVKM. This CDR3 comprises 15 residues. CDR3 sequence (DNA): TGTGCCAGCAGTACCCCCGCAGGGGGCCGGTATGGCTACACCTTC. This gives the protein CASSTPAGGRYGYTF.

The chain employs TRBV7-6 and TRBJ2-7, with D possibly being TRBD1 (6 bases). There are 15 residues in the CDR3. CDR1 and CDR2 (germline): SGHVS, FNYEAQ. V lost 3 bases, J lost 1 base, and 13 bases lay in between. The CDR3 bases are TGTGCCAGCAGCTTTAGGCCGGGACATTCCTACGAGCAGTACTTC. The encoded protein is CASSFRPGHSYEQYF.

The CDR3 DNA is TGTGCCAGCAGTTTATCCCCACGAAGACAGGGATGGGGCAATCAGCCCCAGCATTTT. This gives the protein CASSLSPRRQGWGNQPQHF. The V call is TRBV27, the J call TRBJ1-5; TRBD1 aligns across 7 bases. Germline values: CDR1 MNHEY, CDR2 SMNVEV (reference sequence). Trimming removed 0 bases from V and 2 bases from J; junction bases left unmatched: 13. CDR3 length: 19 amino acids.

The gene calls are TRBV19 and TRBJ1-5, with a weak D call TRBD1 (5 bases). CDR3 length equals 15 residues. CDR1 is LNHDA and CDR2 is SQIVND in the germline V gene (reference sequence). V was cut by 4 bases and J by 3 bases, with 13 bases left in between. The CDR3 protein is CASSNTGGANQPQHF. DNA of the CDR3: TGTGCCAGTAGTAACACGGGAGGGGCCAATCAGCCCCAGCATTTT.

This clone occurred a few times. The chain couples TRBV28 to TRBJ1-5; 7 bases agree with TRBD1. Trimming took 5 bases from V and 2 from J; bases not matched to a gene: 3. Germline V gene sequence: CDR1 MDHEN, CDR2 SYDVKM. The CDR3 sequence is 14 residues long. The CDR3 bases are TGTGCCAGCAGTCAAGGGACAGGCAATCAGCCCCAGCATTTT. It codes for CASSQGTGNQPQHF.

The chain carries TRBV14 and TRBJ2-5; TRBD1 agrees at 8 bases. The CDR3 extends over 16 amino acids. Germline values: CDR1 SGHDN, CDR2 FVKESK. The J segment lost 1 base and the V segment lost 3 bases, leaving 7 bases of the junction unmatched. In nucleotides, the CDR3 is TGTGCCAGCAGCCAGAGGACAGGGAATGGCCAAGAGACCCAGTACTTC. Its protein is CASSQRTGNGQETQYF.

This sequence joins TRBV5-1 and TRBJ2-7, with D unresolved. Germline V gene lookup returns CDR1 SGHRS and CDR2 YFSETQ. The CDR3 is 14 amino acids. The V end lost 4 bases, the J end lost 2 bases, and 13 bases lay between the germline ends. In DNA form, the CDR3 reads TGCGCCAGCAGCGTAGAGCATCCGGCCTACGAGCAGTACTTC. Translated, it gives CASSVEHPAYEQYF.

The chain uses TRBV4-2 and TRBJ2-5; TRBD1 agrees at 8 bases. With 4 bases clipped from V and 2 bases from J, the junction kept 6 bases outside the gene matches. Germline lookup yields CDR1 LGHNA and CDR2 YNFKEQ. The CDR3 spans 15 residues. CDR3 DNA: TGTGCCAGCAGCCCTCTAGACAGGGGACAAGAGACCCAGTACTTC. Translated: CASSPLDRGQETQYF.

This chain uses TRBV6-1 with TRBJ2-7; possibly TRBD1 for D (6 bases). Germline V gene lookup returns CDR1 MNHNS and CDR2 SASEGT. The V and J ends lost 2 bases and 2 bases respectively, with 10 bases between them. CDR3 length equals 14 residues. CDR3 amino acids: CASSERTVPYEQYF. The DNA of the CDR3 is TGTGCCAGCAGTGAAAGGACAGTCCCCTACGAGCAGTACTTC.

The rearrangement joins TRBV18 to TRBJ2-7; 7 bases are shared with TRBD1. The germline gives CDR1 KGHSH, CDR2 LQKENI. The CDR3 has 13 amino acids. The J segment lost 3 bases and the V segment lost 6 bases, leaving 5 bases of the junction unmatched. The CDR3 region has the DNA TGTGCCAGCTCCCCGTACAGGGGCTACGAGCAGTACTTC. It yields the protein CASSPYRGYEQYF.

A remark on this clone: Additional DNA sequences in this sample encode the identical CDR3. The chain joins TRBV7-9 to TRBJ1-6; 8 nucleotides line up with TRBD1. The CDR3 has 15 residues. The junction had 2 bases not matched to a gene; V was cut back by 1 base and J by 6 bases. Germline V gives CDR1 SEHNR, CDR2 FQNEAQ (reference sequence). The DNA for the CDR3 is TGTGCCAGCAGCTTAGGGGACAGGACTAATTCACCCCTCCACTTT. Its protein product is CASSLGDRTNSPLHF.

The J gene is TRBJ1-5, the V gene TRBV7-2, with D perhaps matching TRBD1 (5 bases). Trimming pared 5 bases from V and 6 bases from J, leaving 14 bases between. The CDR3 runs to 14 residues. Germline V gene lookup returns CDR1 SGHTA and CDR2 FQGNSA. The CDR3 DNA reads as TGTGCCAGCAGCCACAGGAGTCAGGGTCAGCCCCAGCATTTT. Encoded protein: CASSHRSQGQPQHF. Full variable domain (remainder filled in from reference TRBV7-2 and TRBJ1-5): GAGVSQSPSNKVTEKGKDVELRCDPISGHTALYWYRQSLGQGLEFLIYFQGNSAPDKSGLPSDRFSAERTGGSVSTLTIQRTQQEDSAVYLCASSHRSQGQPQHFGDGTRLSIL.

The J gene is TRBJ1-1, the V gene TRBV6-5; TRBD1 aligns across 10 bases. Trimming took 0 bases from V and 7 from J; bases not matched to a gene: 5. The germline gives CDR1 MNHEY, CDR2 SVGAGI. CDR3 size: 15 residues. Here the CDR3 reads CASSYSWDRGLEAFF. DNA of the CDR3: TGTGCCAGCAGTTACTCCTGGGACAGGGGACTTGAAGCTTTCTTT.

This clone was detected a few times. The chain's CDR3 is CASTISPRQGSEQYF. CDR3 nucleotide sequence: TGTGCCAGCACCATATCGCCGCGACAGGGAAGCGAGCAGTACTTC. The chain is built from TRBV6-5 and TRBJ2-7; 7 positions agree with TRBD1. Germline trimming cut 7 bases from V and 6 bases from J; bases unmatched to any gene: 15. The germline V gene has CDR1 MNHEY and CDR2 SVGAGI. There are 15 residues in the CDR3.